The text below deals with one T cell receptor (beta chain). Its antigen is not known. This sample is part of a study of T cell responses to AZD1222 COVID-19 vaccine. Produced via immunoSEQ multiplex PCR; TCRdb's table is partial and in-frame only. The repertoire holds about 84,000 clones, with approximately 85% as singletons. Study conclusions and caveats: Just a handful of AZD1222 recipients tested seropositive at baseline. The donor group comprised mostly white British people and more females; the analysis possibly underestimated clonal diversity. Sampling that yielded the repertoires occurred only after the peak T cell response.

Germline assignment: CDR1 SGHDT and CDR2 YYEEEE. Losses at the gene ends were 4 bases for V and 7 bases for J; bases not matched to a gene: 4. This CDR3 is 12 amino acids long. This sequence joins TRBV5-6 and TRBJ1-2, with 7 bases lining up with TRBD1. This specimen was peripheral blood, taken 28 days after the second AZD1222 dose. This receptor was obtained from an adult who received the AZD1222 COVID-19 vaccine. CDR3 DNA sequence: TGTGCCAGCAGCCGACAGGGACCTGGCTACACCTTC. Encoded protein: CASSRQGPGYTF.